Listed here are 23 T cell receptor beta chains from one sample, sequenced in a study of beta chain features in type 1 diabetes. Every bit of the isolated RNA underwent reverse transcription, so sequencing read expressed TCRB transcripts. Clones were sequenced by immunoSEQ multiplex PCR, and TCRdb holds only the in-frame ones, with some missing. The sample includes over 150,000 clones, about 8.1% of them seen just once. The sample comprised central memory CD4+ T cells from blood. The receptor set was obtained from a man aged 18-30 years in good health.

This clone was seen at least ten times. V and J are TRBV28 and TRBJ2-5; D is possibly TRBD1 (6 bases). V was shortened by 11 bases and J by 5 bases, with 15 bases between the two germline ends. CDR3 length: 12 amino acids. Germline lookup yields CDR1 MDHEN and CDR2 SYDVKM. Here the CDR3 DNA reads TGTGCCTCTCAAACAGGGTTGGAGACCCAGTACTTC. Its protein is CASQTGLETQYF.

The V and J genes are TRBV5-6 and TRBJ1-1, with 8 bases matching TRBD1. Germline V CDR1 and CDR2: SGHDT, YYEEEE. The CDR3 sequence is 13 residues long. V lost 2 bases and J lost 10; bases outside the gene matches: 7. CDR3 in DNA: TGTGCCAGCAGCTTTCAGGCCGGACAGGGAGCTTTCTTT. Amino acid sequence: CASSFQAGQGAFF. The full variable domain, with the rest looked up from reference TRBV5-6 and TRBJ1-1, is DAGVTQSPTHLIKTRGQQVTLRCSPKSGHDTVSWYQQALGQGPQFIFQYYEEEERQRGNFPDRFSGHQFPNYSSELNVNALLLGDSALYLCASSFQAGQGAFFGQGTRLTVV.

The rearrangement joins TRBV7-6 to TRBJ1-1, with 8 bases aligning to TRBD1. J lost 4 bases, V lost 0 bases, and 4 bases had no gene match. This CDR3 region has 15 residues. Germline CDR1 is SGHVS and CDR2 is FNYEAQ. CDR3: CASSLAPQGATEAFF. In DNA form, the CDR3 reads TGTGCCAGCAGCTTAGCGCCGCAGGGGGCCACTGAAGCTTTCTTT.

J is TRBJ1-3 and V is TRBV28; D is perhaps TRBD1 (5 bases). The V and J ends lost 5 bases and 1 base respectively, with 12 bases between them. Germline V gene sequence: CDR1 MDHEN, CDR2 SYDVKM. The CDR3 length is 15 residues. DNA of the CDR3: TGTGCCAGCAGTGAACAGGACTATTCTGGAAACACCATATATTTT. It translates to CASSEQDYSGNTIYF.

This clone occurred a few times. The genes are TRBV6-5 and TRBJ2-3, with D maybe TRBD2 (6 bases). The CDR3 is 15 residues long. The V and J ends lost 8 bases and 3 bases respectively, with 18 bases between them. Per the germline V gene, CDR1 is MNHEY and CDR2 is SVGAGI. The CDR3 loop reads CASRNGGATTDTQYF. CDR3 bases: TGTGCCAGCCGGAATGGCGGGGCTACTACAGATACGCAGTATTTT.

A few counts support this clone. The chain joins TRBV19 to TRBJ1-5, with 7 positions matching TRBD1. The ends lost 7 bases at V and 2 bases at J; junction bases unmatched: 5. Per the germline V gene, CDR1 is LNHDA and CDR2 is SQIVND (reference sequence). This CDR3 is built from 14 residues. The DNA for the CDR3 is TGTGCCAGTAACAGGGGAAACCGCAATCAGCCCCAGCATTTT. Residues: CASNRGNRNQPQHF.

This clone was observed at least ten times. The genes are TRBV7-3 and TRBJ2-1; 9 bases are a match to TRBD1. V shed 4 bases, J shed 7 bases, and the junction held 11 bases outside the gene matches. Germline CDR1 SGHTA, CDR2 FQGTGA. The CDR3 is made up of 16 amino acids. The CDR3 is CASSSGGDRVANEQFF. DNA of the CDR3: TGTGCCAGCAGCTCCGGTGGGGACAGGGTCGCAAATGAGCAGTTCTTC.

The genes are TRBV27 and TRBJ2-7; 7 bases map to TRBD1. The J segment lost 2 bases and the V segment lost 6 bases, leaving 7 bases of the junction unmatched. The CDR3 sequence is 14 residues long. Per the germline V gene, CDR1 is MNHEY and CDR2 is SMNVEV (reference sequence). The CDR3 sequence: CASSSETGTYEQYF. The CDR3 nucleotides read TGTGCCAGCAGCTCCGAGACAGGGACCTACGAGCAGTACTTC.

This clone was seen a handful of times. This rearrangement joins TRBV5-1 to TRBJ1-2; D perhaps matches TRBD1 (6 bases). The germline gives CDR1 SGHRS, CDR2 YFSETQ. Trimming removed 0 bases at V and 0 bases at J, with 9 bases between. This CDR3 contains 15 residues. The CDR3 sequence is CASSLAGDANYGYTF. The CDR3 coding sequence is TGCGCCAGCAGCTTGGCAGGGGACGCTAACTATGGCTACACCTTC.

This clone has ten or more counts. Other DNA sequences of this sample code for an identical CDR3. V gene TRBV30 combines with J gene TRBJ1-5, with D possibly being TRBD1 (5 bases). The CDR3 has 13 residues. Per germline, CDR1 GTSNPN and CDR2 SVGIG (reference sequence). Trimming stripped 2 bases from V and 7 bases from J, with 12 bases between. CDR3 protein: CAWSSGGGQPQHF. The CDR3 DNA sequence: TGTGCCTGGAGTAGTGGGGGAGGCCAGCCCCAGCATTTT. Complete variable domain (other parts from reference TRBV30 and TRBJ1-5): SQTIHQWPATLVQPVGSPLSLECTVEGTSNPNLYWYRQAAGRGLQLLFYSVGIGQISSEVPQNLSASRPQDRQFILSSKKLLLSDSGFYLCAWSSGGGQPQHFGDGTRLSIL.

The table lists this clone with a few counts. The sample holds other DNA sequences that translate to the same CDR3. This chain links TRBV15 with TRBJ1-1, with TRBD1 as a possible D gene (6 bases). Germline V gene sequence: CDR1 LNHNV, CDR2 YYDKDF (reference sequence). The CDR3 runs 12 residues. V was pared by 2 bases and J by 7 bases, with 8 bases between. DNA of the CDR3: TGTGCCACCAGCAGAAAGGGGGATGAAGCTTTCTTT. Its translation is CATSRKGDEAFF.

A few counts support this clone. This rearrangement joins TRBV28 to TRBJ1-2, with TRBD1 matching over 8 bases. The CDR3 sequence is 15 residues long. V trimming: 5 bases; J trimming: 4 bases; junction bases outside the gene matches: 9. CDR1 MDHEN and CDR2 SYDVKM come from the germline V gene. CDR3: CASSPGQGPFYGYTF. CDR3 in DNA: TGTGCCAGCAGTCCCGGACAGGGCCCGTTCTATGGCTACACCTTC.

This clone has more than one count but fewer than ten. The sample carries other DNA sequences with the same CDR3. The chain is built from TRBV7-2 and TRBJ2-3; tentatively, D is TRBD1 (5 bases). The V and J ends lost 5 bases and 0 bases respectively, with 9 bases between them. CDR3 length equals 14 residues. CDR1 and CDR2 (germline): SGHTA, FQGNSA. The CDR3 region has the DNA TGTGCCAGCAGCCAAGGGGCTAGCACAGATACGCAGTATTTT. Amino acids: CASSQGASTDTQYF.

V is TRBV7-6 and J is TRBJ2-2; possibly TRBD1 for D (5 bases). The ends were cut back, 6 bases at V and 0 bases at J, with 11 bases in the middle. The CDR3 is made up of 15 amino acids. The germline gives CDR1 SGHVS, CDR2 FNYEAQ. The CDR3 region is CASRSQQANTGELFF. CDR3 DNA: TGTGCCAGCAGGTCCCAACAGGCGAACACCGGGGAGCTGTTTTTT.

This clone came up many times. J is TRBJ2-5 and V is TRBV10-3, with 8 bases identical to TRBD2. Germline assignment: CDR1 ENHRY and CDR2 SYGVKD. Trimming took 5 bases from V and 5 from J; bases not matched to a gene: 10. This CDR3 comprises 15 residues. The CDR3 DNA reads as TGTGCCATCAGTTCAGCGGGAGATATGGGCGAGACCCAGTACTTC. Translation gives CAISSAGDMGETQYF.

There are a few counts of this clone. J is TRBJ1-1 and V is TRBV7-2; TRBD1 is a possible D gene (6 bases). Germline values: CDR1 SGHTA, CDR2 FQGNSA. Trimming took off 3 bases at V and 4 bases at J, with 12 bases between the two ends. The CDR3 totals 14 residues. The CDR3 sequence is CASSFRRGSTEAFF. CDR3 DNA sequence: TGTGCCAGCAGCTTCCGCAGGGGAAGCACTGAAGCTTTCTTT.

The sample holds a few counts of this clone. This chain connects TRBV6-5 to TRBJ2-7; 7 nucleotides match TRBD1. Per germline, CDR1 MNHEY and CDR2 SVGAGI. This CDR3 contains 14 residues. V shed 3 bases and J 2 bases; nucleotides not matched to a gene: 4. CDR3 sequence reads: CASSYRDRAYEQYF. The CDR3 DNA follows: TGTGCCAGCAGTTATCGAGACAGGGCCTACGAGCAGTACTTC.

This clone was counted many times. V and J are TRBV29-1 and TRBJ1-2; D gene uncertain. Germline CDR1 reads SQVTM; CDR2 reads ANQGSEA. Trimming took 7 bases from V and 8 from J, leaving 17 bases between them. This CDR3 is 12 amino acids long. In DNA, the CDR3 is TGCAGCGCCCAACAAGGAACTATCGGCTACACCTTC. Translating it yields CSAQQGTIGYTF.

There are a few counts of this clone. The V gene is TRBV15, the J gene TRBJ2-2; a weak D match, TRBD1 (6 bases). The V end lost 5 bases, the J end lost 1 base, and 8 bases lay between the germline ends. Germline assignment: CDR1 LNHNV and CDR2 YYDKDF (reference sequence). This CDR3 is built from 14 residues. The CDR3 region has the DNA TGTGCCACCAGCCAGGGACAGAACACCGGGGAGCTGTTTTTT. Encoded protein: CATSQGQNTGELFF.

V usage is TRBV6-1 and J usage is TRBJ1-2, with a tentative D call TRBD1 (5 bases). Germline CDR1 and CDR2: MNHNS and SASEGT. V was clipped by 8 bases and J by 0 bases, with 13 bases between them. The length of the CDR3 is 14 residues. CDR3 sequence: CASAGATANYGYTF. The CDR3 DNA follows: TGTGCCAGCGCTGGGGCGACTGCTAACTATGGCTACACCTTC.

V usage is TRBV11-2 and J usage is TRBJ2-1; D possibly corresponds to TRBD2 (7 bases). This CDR3 spans 16 amino acids. Looked up from germline, CDR1 is SGHAT and CDR2 is FQNNGV. Trimming removed 1 base from V and 6 bases from J, with 16 bases in between. The CDR3 loop is CASSLVLGGASNEQFF. The CDR3 nucleotides read TGTGCCAGCAGCTTAGTACTTGGGGGGGCCAGCAATGAGCAGTTCTTC. The full variable domain, with the rest looked up from reference TRBV11-2 and TRBJ2-1, is EAGVAQSPRYKIIEKRQSVAFWCNPISGHATLYWYQQILGQGPKLLIQFQNNGVVDDSQLPKDRFSAERLKGVDSTLKIQPAKLEDSAVYLCASSLVLGGASNEQFFGPGTRLTVL.

This clone was seen only a few times. The J gene is TRBJ1-3, the V gene TRBV28, with 7 bases that match TRBD1. The CDR3 is 14 residues long. CDR1 and CDR2 (germline): MDHEN, SYDVKM. V was clipped by 5 bases and J by 2 bases; unmatched bases: 3. CDR3 sequence reads: CASSKQGTGNTIYF. The CDR3 nucleotides read TGTGCCAGCAGTAAACAGGGGACTGGAAACACCATATATTTT.

This clone was observed a few times. The chain joins TRBV4-2 to TRBJ1-5; 8 nucleotides align to TRBD1. The germline V gene encodes CDR1 LGHNA and CDR2 YNFKEQ. V shed 1 base and J 5 bases; nucleotides not matched to a gene: 7. The CDR3 length is 16 residues. The CDR3 loop reads CASSQGSGGMDQPQHF. The CDR3 DNA sequence: TGTGCCAGCAGCCAAGGTTCAGGGGGCATGGATCAGCCCCAGCATTTT.